This TCR beta chain was sequenced in a study of graft-versus-host responses after intestinal transplantation. Study background: The recipients all started with anti-thymocyte globulin induction and then took tacrolimus and steroids for roughly three years.

Sequenced by immunoSEQ multiplex PCR; TCRdb stores in-frame clones only, minus some. The sample contains just over 40,000 clones, 75% to 95% of which appear only once. This receptor was obtained from a human patient who received an intestinal transplant, so some T cells may come from the graft donor. The specimen was PBMCs, collected around 320 days after intestinal transplant.

CDR3 coding DNA: TGTGCCAGTAGCCCTGCGGGCACCCTTGGCTACACCTTC. Amino acid sequence: CASSPAGTLGYTF. The chain combines TRBV19 with TRBJ1-2; D is undetermined. The length of the CDR3 is 13 residues. Germline assignment: CDR1 LNHDA and CDR2 SQIVND (reference sequence). With 6 bases removed from V and 7 bases from J, the gap between germline ends came to 15 bases.